One and the same sample provided the 21 T cell receptor beta chains below, sequenced in a study of T cell repertoires in ileal Crohn's disease. Sequenced by immunoSEQ multiplex PCR; TCRdb stores in-frame clones only, minus some. The repertoire includes around 4,400 clones, 70% to 80% of them detected once, and 20% to 25% sits in the top ten. The material sequenced was ileal tissue. All receptors come from an adult with Crohn's disease.

The chain carries TRBV5-1 and TRBJ1-1; D remains unclear. CDR3 length: 15 residues. Trimming pared 4 bases from V and 0 bases from J, leaving 13 bases between. Germline CDR1 SGHRS, CDR2 YFSETQ. The CDR3 here is CASSPGDNLNTEAFF. The CDR3 coding sequence is TGCGCCAGCAGCCCGGGAGATAACTTGAACACTGAAGCTTTCTTT.

The chain links TRBV5-1 to TRBJ2-2; 9 bases match TRBD2. From germline, CDR1 is SGHRS and CDR2 YFSETQ. The CDR3 sequence is 15 residues long. V dropped 5 bases and J dropped 7; count of bases not matched to a gene: 9. The CDR3 sequence is CASRQGLAGSGELFF. CDR3 DNA: TGCGCCAGCAGGCAGGGGCTAGCGGGAAGCGGGGAGCTGTTTTTT.

This chain links TRBV5-1 with TRBJ2-3; 13 bases map to TRBD2. With V trimmed by 0 bases and J by 3 bases, 1 base remained unmatched. Germline CDR1 and CDR2: SGHRS and YFSETQ. The CDR3 has 16 residues. The CDR3 DNA reads as TGCGCCAGCAGCTTGGGACTAGCGGGGGGTACAGATACGCAGTATTTT. Protein sequence: CASSLGLAGGTDTQYF.

The chain has TRBV19 and TRBJ1-5, with 11 bases lining up with TRBD1. This CDR3 is 15 amino acids long. With V trimmed by 7 bases and J by 6 bases, 8 bases remained unmatched. The germline V gene has CDR1 LNHDA and CDR2 SQIVND (reference sequence). The CDR3 loop is CASKKEGTGGQPQHF. The CDR3 DNA reads as TGTGCCAGTAAAAAAGAGGGGACAGGGGGTCAGCCCCAGCATTTT.

The chain joins TRBV25-1 to TRBJ2-2, with D hard to call. V was shortened by 3 bases and J by 1 base, with 12 bases between the two germline ends. CDR1 and CDR2 (germline): MGHDK, SYGVNS. The CDR3 length is 16 residues. CDR3 in amino acids: CASSDLDSMNTGELFF. The CDR3 DNA follows: TGTGCCAGCAGTGACCTCGACTCAATGAACACCGGGGAGCTGTTTTTT.

This clone was detected only once. In nucleotides, the CDR3 is TGTGCCAGCGCGCAGGGGCGGGGGGACACTGAAGCTTTCTTT. Amino acid sequence: CASAQGRGDTEAFF. The V gene is TRBV5-4, the J gene TRBJ1-1; the D gene is possibly TRBD1 (6 bases). This CDR3 contains 14 residues. The V end lost 7 bases, the J end lost 3 bases, and 16 bases lay between the germline ends. Germline V gene data show CDR1 as SGHNT and CDR2 as YYREEE (reference sequence).

J is TRBJ2-5 and V is TRBV18; 9 bases match TRBD1. TRBJ2-7 explains the end of the DNA better; the J call may be wrong. Germline assignment: CDR1 KGHSH and CDR2 LQKENI. The CDR3 sequence is 17 residues long. Here the CDR3 reads CASSPPTGGSSGYEQYF. The CDR3 DNA reads as TGTGCCAGCTCACCACCGACAGGGGGTTCGAGTGGCTACGAGCAGTACTTC.

The chain uses TRBV4-2 and TRBJ2-1; the match to TRBD2 covers 11 bases. The CDR3 sequence is 17 residues long. V was pared by 0 bases and J by 7 bases, with 8 bases of the junction left unmatched. Per germline, CDR1 LGHNA and CDR2 YNFKEQ. The CDR3 spells CASSQDAGTSGRNEQFF. The CDR3 coding sequence is TGTGCCAGCAGCCAAGATGCCGGGACTAGCGGAAGGAATGAGCAGTTCTTC.

The chain recombines TRBV7-2 with TRBJ1-1; 8 nucleotides line up with TRBD1. CDR3 size: 12 residues. CDR1 and CDR2 from the germline V gene are SGHTA and FQGNSA. V lost 3 bases to trimming and J lost 11 bases; unmatched junction nucleotides: 5. The CDR3 protein is CASSLDRARAFF. The DNA of the CDR3 is TGTGCCAGCAGCTTGGACAGGGCCCGGGCTTTCTTT. Complete variable domain (other parts from reference TRBV7-2 and TRBJ1-1): GAGVSQSPSNKVTEKGKDVELRCDPISGHTALYWYRQSLGQGLEFLIYFQGNSAPDKSGLPSDRFSAERTGGSVSTLTIQRTQQEDSAVYLCASSLDRARAFFGQGTRLTVV.

The chain combines TRBV5-8 with TRBJ2-1; 14 bases are shared with TRBD2. The length of the CDR3 is 16 residues. Germline CDR1 SGHTS, CDR2 YDEGEE. The J segment lost 8 bases and the V segment lost 0 bases, leaving 4 bases of the junction unmatched. The CDR3 here is CASSLGLAGGKDEQFF. CDR3 nucleotides: TGTGCCAGCAGCTTGGGACTAGCGGGAGGGAAGGATGAGCAGTTCTTC.

The genes are TRBV6-1 and TRBJ2-3; D uncertain. V gave up 1 base and J gave up 5 bases, with 10 bases separating them. The CDR3 runs 14 residues. Germline V gene sequence: CDR1 MNHNS, CDR2 SASEGT. The CDR3 reads CASSEGSLRDTQYF. The CDR3 DNA is TGTGCCAGCAGTGAAGGCTCCCTCAGAGATACGCAGTATTTT.

The J gene is TRBJ2-7, the V gene TRBV11-3; 9 positions agree with TRBD2. CDR1 SGHNT and CDR2 YENEEA come from the germline V gene. J was trimmed by 7 bases and V by 4 bases; bases with no gene match: 11. The CDR3 runs 15 residues. The CDR3 loop reads CASSYGGTSSREQYF. The CDR3, as DNA: TGTGCCAGCAGCTACGGGGGGACTAGCAGTAGGGAGCAGTACTTC. The complete variable domain, with remaining parts taken from reference TRBV11-3 and TRBJ2-7, reads EAGVVQSPRYKIIEKKQPVAFWCNPISGHNTLYWYLQNLGQGPELLIRYENEEAVDDSQLPKDRFSAERLKGVDSTLKIQPAELGDSAVYLCASSYGGTSSREQYFGPGTRLTVT.

This chain uses TRBV6-1 with TRBJ2-1, with TRBD2 identical over 11 bases. J gave up 9 bases and V 6 bases, and 10 bases lay outside the gene matches. Germline V lookup: CDR1 MNHNS, CDR2 SASEGT. CDR3 length: 15 amino acids. The chain's CDR3 is CASSKTSGSYSEQFF. The CDR3, as DNA: TGTGCCAGCAGCAAAACTAGCGGGAGTTATAGTGAGCAGTTCTTC.

This chain uses TRBV11-3 with TRBJ2-2, with D perhaps TRBD2 (6 bases). Germline V gene data show CDR1 as SGHNT and CDR2 as YENEEA. V lost 6 bases and J 3 bases, leaving 11 bases between the germline ends. The CDR3 sequence is 14 residues long. CDR3 sequence: CASSGGADTGELFF. The CDR3 nucleotides read TGTGCCAGCAGTGGCGGGGCGGACACCGGGGAGCTGTTTTTT. Filled out from reference TRBV11-3 and TRBJ2-2, the complete variable domain reads EAGVVQSPRYKIIEKKQPVAFWCNPISGHNTLYWYLQNLGQGPELLIRYENEEAVDDSQLPKDRFSAERLKGVDSTLKIQPAELGDSAVYLCASSGGADTGELFFGEGSRLTVL.

This clone was counted a single time. The chain employs TRBV18 and TRBJ1-1; D is perhaps TRBD1 (5 bases). Germline loops: CDR1 KGHSH, CDR2 LQKENI. The CDR3 is 15 amino acids. Deletions cut 3 bases from V and 5 bases from J, with 16 bases between. The CDR3 region has the DNA TGTGCCAGCTCACCCTCCCCGGGGGTCAGGACTGAAGCTTTCTTT. This translates into CASSPSPGVRTEAFF.

This rearrangement joins TRBV6-1 to TRBJ2-3, with 8 bases matching TRBD2. The CDR3 sequence is 15 residues long. V dropped 2 bases and J dropped 4; count of bases not matched to a gene: 5. The germline CDR1 and CDR2 sequences are MNHNS and SASEGT. This CDR3 is CASSEPRGGSDTQYF. CDR3 bases: TGTGCCAGCAGTGAACCCCGGGGGGGCTCAGATACGCAGTATTTT.

This clone qualifies as large (0.1 to 1%). Here the CDR3 reads CASSLGVTGGREDTEAFF. Written as DNA, the CDR3 is TGTGCCAGCAGCTTAGGCGTGACAGGGGGAAGGGAAGACACTGAAGCTTTCTTT. The rearrangement links TRBV7-9 to TRBJ1-1; TRBD1 aligns across 9 bases. Germline trimming cut 1 base from V and 3 bases from J; bases unmatched to any gene: 12. The CDR3 has 18 amino acids. Germline CDR1 reads SEHNR; CDR2 reads FQNEAQ (reference sequence). Full variable domain (outside the CDR3, taken from reference TRBV7-9 and TRBJ1-1): DTGVSQNPRHKITKRGQNVTFRCDPISEHNRLYWYRQTLGQGPEFLTYFQNEAQLEKSRLLSDRFSAERPKGSFSTLEIQRTEQGDSAMYLCASSLGVTGGREDTEAFFGQGTRLTVV.

The gene calls are TRBV6-1 and TRBJ1-6; TRBD1 matches at 9 bases. Germline V gives CDR1 MNHNS, CDR2 SASEGT. This CDR3 region has 14 residues. The J segment lost 9 bases and the V segment lost 1 base, leaving 1 base of the junction unmatched. The CDR3 is CASSEEQGASPLHF. The DNA of the CDR3 is TGTGCCAGCAGTGAAGAACAGGGGGCTTCACCCCTCCACTTT.

The J gene is TRBJ1-4, the V gene TRBV2; 7 bases line up with TRBD1. Germline CDR1 is SNHLY and CDR2 is FYNNEI. V was clipped by 7 bases and J by 5 bases; unmatched bases: 10. The CDR3 is made up of 15 amino acids. The DNA of the CDR3 is TGTGCCAGCAACTACCAGGGGGGAAAAAATGAAAAACTGTTTTTT. Translating gives CASNYQGGKNEKLFF.

The genes are TRBV5-1 and TRBJ2-1, with 7 bases matching TRBD1. Per the germline V gene, CDR1 is SGHRS and CDR2 is YFSETQ. The CDR3 covers 14 residues. The V and J ends lost 0 bases and 8 bases, in that order; junction bases with no gene match: 5. CDR3 in amino acids: CASSLGQGWDEQFF. The CDR3 bases are TGCGCCAGCAGCTTGGGACAGGGTTGGGATGAGCAGTTCTTC.

The V and J genes are TRBV6-1 and TRBJ1-2; possibly TRBD1 for D (5 bases). The CDR3 runs 13 residues. Germline-derived CDR1 and CDR2 are MNHNS and SASEGT. The V gene lost 8 bases and the J gene lost 7 bases, with 17 bases spanning the gap. CDR3 residues: CASVGGGVGGYTF. CDR3 nucleotides: TGTGCCAGCGTGGGGGGAGGAGTAGGTGGCTACACCTTC.